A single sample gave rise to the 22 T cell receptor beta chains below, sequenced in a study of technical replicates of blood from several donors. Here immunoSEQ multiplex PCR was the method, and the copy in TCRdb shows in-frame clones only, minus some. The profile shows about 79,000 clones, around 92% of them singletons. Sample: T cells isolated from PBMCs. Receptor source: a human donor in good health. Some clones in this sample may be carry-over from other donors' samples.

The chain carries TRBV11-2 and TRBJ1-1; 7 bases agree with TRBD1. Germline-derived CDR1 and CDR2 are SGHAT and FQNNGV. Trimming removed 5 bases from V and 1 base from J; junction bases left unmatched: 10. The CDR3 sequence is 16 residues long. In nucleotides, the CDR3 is TGTGCCAGCAGCGCCCCCACAGGGGCGAGGAACACTGAAGCTTTCTTT. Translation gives CASSAPTGARNTEAFF.

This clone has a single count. This CDR3 reads CASSHNRVDGYTF. In nucleotides, the CDR3 is TGTGCCAGCAGCCATAACAGGGTAGATGGCTACACCTTC. The rearrangement uses TRBV6-5 and TRBJ1-2, with TRBD1 as a possible D gene (6 bases). Germline V CDR1 and CDR2: MNHEY, SVGAGI. V was cut by 6 bases and J by 6 bases, with 14 bases left in between. CDR3 length: 13 residues.

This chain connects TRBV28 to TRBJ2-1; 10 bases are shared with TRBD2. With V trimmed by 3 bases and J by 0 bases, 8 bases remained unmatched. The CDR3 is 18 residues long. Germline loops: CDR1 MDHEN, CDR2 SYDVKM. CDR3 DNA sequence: TGTGCCAGCAGTTTCCTGACTAGCGGGTTGAGCTCCTACAATGAGCAGTTCTTC. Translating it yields CASSFLTSGLSSYNEQFF. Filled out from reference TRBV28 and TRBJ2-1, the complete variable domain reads DVKVTQSSRYLVKRTGEKVFLECVQDMDHENMFWYRQDPGLGLRLIYFSYDVKMKEKGDIPEGYSVSREKKERFSLILESASTNQTSMYLCASSFLTSGLSSYNEQFFGPGTRLTVL.

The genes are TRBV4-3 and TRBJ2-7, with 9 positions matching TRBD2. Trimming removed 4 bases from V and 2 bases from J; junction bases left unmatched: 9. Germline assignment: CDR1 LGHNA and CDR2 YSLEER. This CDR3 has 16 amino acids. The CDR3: CASSPNVAGEAYEQYF. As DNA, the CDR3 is TGCGCCAGCAGCCCAAACGTAGCGGGGGAAGCCTACGAGCAGTACTTC.

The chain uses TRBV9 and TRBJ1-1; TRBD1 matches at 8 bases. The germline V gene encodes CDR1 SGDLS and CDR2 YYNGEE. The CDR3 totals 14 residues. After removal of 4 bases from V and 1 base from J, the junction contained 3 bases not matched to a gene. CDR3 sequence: CASSPGTGNTEAFF. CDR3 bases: TGTGCCAGCAGCCCCGGGACAGGGAACACTGAAGCTTTCTTT. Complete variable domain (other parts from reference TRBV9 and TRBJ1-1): DSGVTQTPKHLITATGQRVTLRCSPRSGDLSVYWYQQSLDQGLQFLIQYYNGEERAKGNILERFSAQQFPDLHSELNLSSLELGDSALYFCASSPGTGNTEAFFGQGTRLTVV.

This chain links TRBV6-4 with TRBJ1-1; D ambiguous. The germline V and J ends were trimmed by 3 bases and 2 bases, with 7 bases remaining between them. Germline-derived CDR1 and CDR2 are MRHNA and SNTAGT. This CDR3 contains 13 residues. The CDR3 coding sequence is TGTGCCAGCAGTGATGAGGCTAACACTGAAGCTTTCTTT. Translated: CASSDEANTEAFF.

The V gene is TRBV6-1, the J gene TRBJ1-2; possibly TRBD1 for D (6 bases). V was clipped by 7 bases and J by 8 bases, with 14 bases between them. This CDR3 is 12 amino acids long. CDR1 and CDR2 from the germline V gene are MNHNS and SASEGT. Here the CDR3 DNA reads TGTGCCAGCACCAGGGACAAAAGAGGCTACACCTTC. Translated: CASTRDKRGYTF.

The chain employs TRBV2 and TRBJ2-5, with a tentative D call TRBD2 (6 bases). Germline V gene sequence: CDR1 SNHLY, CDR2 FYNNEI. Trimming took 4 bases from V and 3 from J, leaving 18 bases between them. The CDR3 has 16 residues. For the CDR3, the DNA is TGTGCCAGCAGTGTTGAGACCCCTCTAGCGAAAGAGACCCAGTACTTC. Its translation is CASSVETPLAKETQYF.

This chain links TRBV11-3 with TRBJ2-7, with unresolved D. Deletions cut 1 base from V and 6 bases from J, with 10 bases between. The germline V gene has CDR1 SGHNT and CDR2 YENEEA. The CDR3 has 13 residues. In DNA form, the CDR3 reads TGTGCCAGCAGCTTAGCCCGGGTCTCCGAGCAGTACTTC. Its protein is CASSLARVSEQYF.

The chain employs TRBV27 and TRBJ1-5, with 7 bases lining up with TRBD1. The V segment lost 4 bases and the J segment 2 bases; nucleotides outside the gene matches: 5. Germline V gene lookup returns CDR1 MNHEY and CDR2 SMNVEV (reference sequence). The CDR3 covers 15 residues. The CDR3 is CASSSYTGGNQPQHF. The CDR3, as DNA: TGTGCCAGCAGTTCTTATACAGGGGGCAATCAGCCCCAGCATTTT.

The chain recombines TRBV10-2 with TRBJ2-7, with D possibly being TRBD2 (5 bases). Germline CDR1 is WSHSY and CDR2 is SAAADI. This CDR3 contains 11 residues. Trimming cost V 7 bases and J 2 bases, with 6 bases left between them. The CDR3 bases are TGCGCCAGCACCGGGACCTACGAGCAGTACTTC. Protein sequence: CASTGTYEQYF.

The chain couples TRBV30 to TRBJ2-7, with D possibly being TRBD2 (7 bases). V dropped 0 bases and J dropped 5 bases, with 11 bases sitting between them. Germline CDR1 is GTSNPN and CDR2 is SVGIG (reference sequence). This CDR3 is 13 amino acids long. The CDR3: CAWSVGGADEQYF. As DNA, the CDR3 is TGTGCCTGGAGTGTTGGGGGGGCGGACGAGCAGTACTTC.

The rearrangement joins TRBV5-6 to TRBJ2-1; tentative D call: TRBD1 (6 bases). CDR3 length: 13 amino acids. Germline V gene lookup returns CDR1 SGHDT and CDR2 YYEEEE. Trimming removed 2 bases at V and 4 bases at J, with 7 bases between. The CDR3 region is CASSLGQYNEQFF. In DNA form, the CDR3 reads TGTGCCAGCAGCTTAGGACAGTACAATGAGCAGTTCTTC. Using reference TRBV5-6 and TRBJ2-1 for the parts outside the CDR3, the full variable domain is DAGVTQSPTHLIKTRGQQVTLRCSPKSGHDTVSWYQQALGQGPQFIFQYYEEEERQRGNFPDRFSGHQFPNYSSELNVNALLLGDSALYLCASSLGQYNEQFFGPGTRLTVL.

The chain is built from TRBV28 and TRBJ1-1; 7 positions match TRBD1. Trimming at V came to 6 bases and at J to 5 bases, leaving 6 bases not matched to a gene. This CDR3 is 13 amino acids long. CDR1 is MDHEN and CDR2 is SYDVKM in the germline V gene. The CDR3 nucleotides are TGTGCCAGCAGCTTGACAGGGAGGACTGAAGCTTTCTTT. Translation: CASSLTGRTEAFF.

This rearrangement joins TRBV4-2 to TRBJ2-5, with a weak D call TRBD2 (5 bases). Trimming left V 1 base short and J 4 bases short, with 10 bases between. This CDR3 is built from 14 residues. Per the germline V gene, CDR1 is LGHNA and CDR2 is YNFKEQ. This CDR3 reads CASSQGVRGETQYF. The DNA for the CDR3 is TGTGCCAGCAGCCAAGGGGTTCGGGGAGAGACCCAGTACTTC.

CDR3 sequence: CASSLEGTGTFLGYGYTF. In nucleotides, the CDR3 is TGCGCCAGCAGCTTGGAAGGGACAGGGACATTTTTGGGGTATGGCTACACCTTC. The chain has TRBV5-1 and TRBJ1-2; 9 bases line up with TRBD1. Germline CDR1 is SGHRS and CDR2 is YFSETQ. V was pared by 0 bases and J by 5 bases, with 14 bases of the junction left unmatched. This CDR3 is 18 amino acids long.

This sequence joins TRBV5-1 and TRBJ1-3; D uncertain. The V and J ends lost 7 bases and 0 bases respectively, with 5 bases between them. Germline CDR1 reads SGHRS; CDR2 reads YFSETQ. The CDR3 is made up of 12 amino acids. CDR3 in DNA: TGCGCCAGCTCAGACTCTGGAAACACCATATATTTT. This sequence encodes CASSDSGNTIYF.

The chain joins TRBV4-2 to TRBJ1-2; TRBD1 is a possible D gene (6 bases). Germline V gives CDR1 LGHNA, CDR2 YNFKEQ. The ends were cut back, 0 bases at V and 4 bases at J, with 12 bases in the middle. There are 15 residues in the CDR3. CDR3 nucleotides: TGTGCCAGCAGCCAAGACGCAGGGGTGGCCTATGGCTACACCTTC. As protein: CASSQDAGVAYGYTF.

The CDR3 DNA reads as TGTGCCAGCAGTGAGACAGGGACTAGCGAGCCCTACGAGCAGTACTTC. It specifies CASSETGTSEPYEQYF. The chain combines TRBV6-1 with TRBJ2-7; 10 nucleotides line up with TRBD2. This CDR3 is 16 amino acids long. J lost 2 bases, V lost 3 bases, and 7 bases had no gene match. CDR1 and CDR2 from the germline V gene are MNHNS and SASEGT.

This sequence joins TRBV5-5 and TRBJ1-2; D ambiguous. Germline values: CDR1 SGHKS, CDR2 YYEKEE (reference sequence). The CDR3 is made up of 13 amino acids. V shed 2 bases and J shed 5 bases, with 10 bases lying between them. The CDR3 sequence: CASSLINGYGYTF. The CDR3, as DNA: TGTGCCAGCAGCTTAATAAACGGTTATGGCTACACCTTC.

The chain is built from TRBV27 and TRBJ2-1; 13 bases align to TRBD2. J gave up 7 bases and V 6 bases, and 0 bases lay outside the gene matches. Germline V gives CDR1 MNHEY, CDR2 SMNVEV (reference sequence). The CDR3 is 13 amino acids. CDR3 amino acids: CASRGLAGNEQFF. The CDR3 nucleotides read TGTGCCAGCAGGGGACTAGCGGGGAATGAGCAGTTCTTC.

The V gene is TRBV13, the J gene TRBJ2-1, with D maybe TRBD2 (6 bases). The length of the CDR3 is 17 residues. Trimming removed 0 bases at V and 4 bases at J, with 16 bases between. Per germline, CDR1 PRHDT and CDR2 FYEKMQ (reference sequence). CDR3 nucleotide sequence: TGTGCCAGCAGCTTAGGGGATGGGGGGAACGGGTACAATGAGCAGTTCTTC. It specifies CASSLGDGGNGYNEQFF.